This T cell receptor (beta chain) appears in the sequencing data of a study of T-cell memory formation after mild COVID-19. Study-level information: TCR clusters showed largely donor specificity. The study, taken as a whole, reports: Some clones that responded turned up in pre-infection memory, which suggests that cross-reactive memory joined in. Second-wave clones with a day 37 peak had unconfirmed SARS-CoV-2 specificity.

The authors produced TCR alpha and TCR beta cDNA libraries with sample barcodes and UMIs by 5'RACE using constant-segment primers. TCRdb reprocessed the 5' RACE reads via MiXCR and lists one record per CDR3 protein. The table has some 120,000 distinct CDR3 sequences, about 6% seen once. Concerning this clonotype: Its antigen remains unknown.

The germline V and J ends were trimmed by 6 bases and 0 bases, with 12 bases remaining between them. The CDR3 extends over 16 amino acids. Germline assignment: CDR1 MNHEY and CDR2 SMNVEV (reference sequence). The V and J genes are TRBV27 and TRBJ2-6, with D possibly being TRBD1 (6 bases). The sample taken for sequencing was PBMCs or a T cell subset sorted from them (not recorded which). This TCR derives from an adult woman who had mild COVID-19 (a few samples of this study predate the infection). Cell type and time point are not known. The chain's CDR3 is CASRADSNSGANVLTF. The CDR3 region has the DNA TGTGCCAGCAGGGCGGACAGCAACTCTGGGGCCAACGTCCTGACTTTC. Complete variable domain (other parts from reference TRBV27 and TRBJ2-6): EAQVTQNPRYLITVTGKKLTVTCSQNMNHEYMSWYRQDPGLGLRQIYYSMNVEVTDKGDVPEGYKVSRKEKRNFPLILESPSPNQTSLYFCASRADSNSGANVLTFGAGSRLTVL.